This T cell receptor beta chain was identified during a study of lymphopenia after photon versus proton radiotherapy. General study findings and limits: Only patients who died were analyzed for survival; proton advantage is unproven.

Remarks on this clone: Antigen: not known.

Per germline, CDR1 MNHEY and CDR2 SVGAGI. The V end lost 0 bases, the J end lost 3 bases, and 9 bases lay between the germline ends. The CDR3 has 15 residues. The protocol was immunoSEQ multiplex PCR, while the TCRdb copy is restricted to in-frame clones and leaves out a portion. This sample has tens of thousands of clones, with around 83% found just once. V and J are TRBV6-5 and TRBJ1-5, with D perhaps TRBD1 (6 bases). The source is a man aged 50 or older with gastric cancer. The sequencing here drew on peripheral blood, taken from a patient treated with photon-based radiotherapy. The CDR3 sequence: CASSYSTGYNQPQHF. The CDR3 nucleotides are TGTGCCAGCAGTTACTCAACAGGGTACAATCAGCCCCAGCATTTT.